What follows are 18 T cell receptor beta chains derived from one specimen sequenced in a study of blood T cell repertoires in COVID-19. Sequenced by immunoSEQ multiplex PCR; TCRdb stores in-frame clones only, minus some. The sample yields 35,000 to 55,000 clones, roughly 89% seen once. The sequencing sample was made of peripheral blood. All receptors derive from a man aged 55-75 years with active COVID-19.

This chain uses TRBV6-6 with TRBJ2-2; 8 nucleotides agree with TRBD1. This CDR3 comprises 15 residues. J gave up 4 bases and V 5 bases, and 6 bases lay outside the gene matches. Germline CDR1 MNHNY, CDR2 SVGAGI (reference sequence). The CDR3 DNA is TGTGCCAGCAGTACTACAGGGGGAACCACCGGGGAGCTGTTTTTT. As protein: CASSTTGGTTGELFF.

CDR3 amino acids: CAIHRDRGSYEQYF. The CDR3 nucleotides are TGTGCCATACACCGGGACAGGGGTAGTTACGAGCAGTACTTC. The V and J genes are TRBV28 and TRBJ2-7; 10 nucleotides match TRBD1. Per germline, CDR1 MDHEN and CDR2 SYDVKM. This CDR3 is built from 14 residues. V lost 10 bases to trimming and J lost 4 bases; unmatched junction nucleotides: 10. Combining the CDR3 with reference TRBV28 and TRBJ2-7 gives the whole variable domain DVKVTQSSRYLVKRTGEKVFLECVQDMDHENMFWYRQDPGLGLRLIYFSYDVKMKEKGDIPEGYSVSREKKERFSLILESASTNQTSMYLCAIHRDRGSYEQYFGPGTRLTVT.

The gene calls are TRBV11-2 and TRBJ1-1; D is unresolved. Germline V gene data show CDR1 as SGHAT and CDR2 as FQNNGV. This CDR3 comprises 14 residues. Trimming stripped 3 bases from V and 5 bases from J, with 13 bases between. The CDR3: CASSFTLSETEAFF. The CDR3 DNA reads TGTGCCAGCAGCTTTACACTCTCGGAGACTGAAGCTTTCTTT.

The rearrangement links TRBV5-1 to TRBJ2-1; 8 positions match TRBD1. The CDR3 loop spans 14 amino acids. V shed 4 bases, J shed 9 bases, and the junction held 9 bases outside the gene matches. Looked up from germline, CDR1 is SGHRS and CDR2 is YFSETQ. Here the CDR3 reads CASSVDREGSEQFF. The CDR3 coding sequence is TGCGCCAGCAGCGTGGACAGGGAAGGAAGTGAGCAGTTCTTC.

This clone was found a few times. The CDR3 nucleotides read TGCGCCAGCAGCGCCCCGGGAACCGGGAGACAAGATGGCTACACCTTC. This encodes CASSAPGTGRQDGYTF. The gene calls are TRBV5-1 and TRBJ1-2; D ambiguous. CDR1 and CDR2 from the germline V gene are SGHRS and YFSETQ. Trimming took 4 bases from V and 6 from J, leaving 22 bases between them. The CDR3 has 16 amino acids.

This chain links TRBV2 with TRBJ2-3; D unresolved. Trimming took off 6 bases at V and 2 bases at J, with 15 bases between the two ends. The CDR3 consists of 15 residues. Germline V gene data show CDR1 as SNHLY and CDR2 as FYNNEI. The CDR3 sequence: CASSPRKLDTDTQYF. The CDR3 nucleotides read TGTGCCAGCAGCCCCCGCAAACTCGACACAGATACGCAGTATTTT.

This rearrangement joins TRBV2 to TRBJ2-4; D is undetermined. The CDR3 runs 13 residues. Germline assignment: CDR1 SNHLY and CDR2 FYNNEI. With 8 bases removed from V and 6 bases from J, the gap between germline ends came to 14 bases. The CDR3 reads CASLLELGNIQYF. For the CDR3, the DNA is TGTGCCAGCCTCTTGGAGTTGGGAAACATTCAGTACTTC.

This chain uses TRBV5-4 with TRBJ2-7, with 10 nucleotides matching TRBD1. This CDR3 has 14 residues. Unmatched junction bases numbered 4, after V lost 3 bases and J lost 4 bases. Germline CDR1 SGHNT, CDR2 YYREEE (reference sequence). The CDR3 DNA reads as TGTGCCAGCAGCTCACGGACAGGGGGATACGAGCAGTACTTC. Translated: CASSSRTGGYEQYF.

The genes are TRBV18 and TRBJ2-7; no clear D. V lost 3 bases to trimming and J lost 5 bases, with 11 bases between them. Germline lookup yields CDR1 KGHSH and CDR2 LQKENI. This CDR3 region has 13 residues. CDR3 DNA sequence: TGTGCCAGCTCACCTCCTGAAGGAGACGAGCAGTACTTC. This translates into CASSPPEGDEQYF.

This clone was seen more than once but under ten times. The V gene is TRBV6-4, the J gene TRBJ2-2; D might be TRBD1 (6 bases). V gave up 0 bases and J gave up 4 bases, with 12 bases separating them. This CDR3 region has 16 residues. Germline CDR1 and CDR2: MRHNA and SNTAGT. CDR3 coding DNA: TGTGCCAGCAGTGACTCGAGGGCACAGGGCACCGGGGAGCTGTTTTTT. Translating gives CASSDSRAQGTGELFF.

The J gene is TRBJ2-2, the V gene TRBV21-1; the DNA was not compared with TRBD2, the D call given in the table. TRBV21-1 is a documented pseudogene. CDR3 length equals 17 residues. This CDR3 is CASSKVRTSGSGGELFF. CDR3 in DNA: TGTGCCAGCAGCAAAGTGCGGACTAGCGGGAGTGGTGGGGAGCTGTTTTTT.

J is TRBJ2-1 and V is TRBV7-9; 8 bases fit TRBD2. The CDR3 loop spans 15 amino acids. V lost 1 base, J lost 4 bases, and 3 bases stayed unmatched. In germline, CDR1 is SEHNR, CDR2 FQNEAQ (reference sequence). CDR3 in DNA: TGTGCCAGCAGCTTAGTGCTAGCGGGTTACAATGAGCAGTTCTTC. The encoded protein is CASSLVLAGYNEQFF.

The chain combines TRBV9 with TRBJ1-1, with a weak D call TRBD1 (6 bases). V lost 4 bases and J lost 1, with 11 bases in between. The CDR3 extends over 14 amino acids. Looked up from germline, CDR1 is SGDLS and CDR2 is YYNGEE. The CDR3 DNA is TGTGCCAGCAGCCCTTCGGACAGGAACACTGAAGCTTTCTTT. As protein: CASSPSDRNTEAFF.

This chain links TRBV7-9 with TRBJ2-7; maybe TRBD2 (6 bases). This CDR3 comprises 16 residues. The germline V and J ends were trimmed by 1 base and 5 bases, with 18 bases remaining between them. Germline CDR1 reads SEHNR; CDR2 reads FQNEAQ (reference sequence). For the CDR3, the DNA is TGTGCCAGCAGCTTAGATGCCGGGGGAAACTTTAACGAGCAGTACTTC. This gives the protein CASSLDAGGNFNEQYF.

The chain combines TRBV9 with TRBJ2-1; 9 bases line up with TRBD1. The trim removed 2 bases at V and 7 bases at J, leaving 10 bases unmatched. Germline CDR1 reads SGDLS; CDR2 reads YYNGEE. The CDR3 length is 16 residues. CDR3 region: CASSVPGTGTVNEQFF. CDR3 coding DNA: TGTGCCAGCAGCGTTCCCGGGACAGGGACGGTGAATGAGCAGTTCTTC. Full variable domain (rest looked up from reference TRBV9 and TRBJ2-1): DSGVTQTPKHLITATGQRVTLRCSPRSGDLSVYWYQQSLDQGLQFLIQYYNGEERAKGNILERFSAQQFPDLHSELNLSSLELGDSALYFCASSVPGTGTVNEQFFGPGTRLTVL.

The chain joins TRBV20-1 to TRBJ1-5; TRBD1 matches 8 bases. Losses at the gene ends were 3 bases for V and 0 bases for J; bases not matched to a gene: 7. Looked up from germline, CDR1 is DFQATT and CDR2 is SNEGSKA (reference sequence). The CDR3 spans 16 residues. The CDR3 spells CSASAGGVYSNQPQHF. CDR3 coding DNA: TGCAGTGCTAGTGCAGGGGGCGTTTATAGCAATCAGCCCCAGCATTTT.

The gene calls are TRBV6-5 and TRBJ1-1; 7 bases align to TRBD1. The CDR3 extends over 15 amino acids. The ends lost 7 bases at V and 1 base at J; junction bases unmatched: 9. CDR1 and CDR2 from the germline V gene are MNHEY and SVGAGI. The CDR3: CASNRQGLRNTEAFF. CDR3 DNA: TGTGCCAGCAACAGACAGGGCTTAAGGAACACTGAAGCTTTCTTT.

This clone is a singleton in its sample. The CDR3 loop reads CASSLNRESYNEQFF. CDR3 coding DNA: TGCGCCAGCAGCTTAAACAGGGAAAGCTACAATGAGCAGTTCTTC. The chain joins TRBV5-1 to TRBJ2-1; D is possibly TRBD1 (6 bases). Germline V gene lookup returns CDR1 SGHRS and CDR2 YFSETQ. The CDR3 sequence is 15 residues long. Trimming pared 2 bases from V and 3 bases from J, leaving 12 bases between.